This TCR beta chain derives from a study of PD-1 blockade in classical Hodgkin lymphoma (TCRdb year 2020). As for the study more broadly: Nivolumab dosing was 3 mg/kg intravenously every 2 weeks, continuing until either disease progression or unacceptable toxicity. The study used CyTOF and TCR beta sequencing to define a peripheral blood immune signature of response to PD-1 blockade in classical Hodgkin lymphoma.

Read against the paper, the sample's time point label means: cycle 2 day 1 (C2D1) of nivolumab. Every trial patient had relapsed following autologous stem cell transplantation, and prior brentuximab vedotin exposure was what differed among cohorts A, B and C. The trial cohort was composed of about 53 patients with relapsed/refractory classical Hodgkin lymphoma, for whom complete response, partial response or progressive disease was recorded as best overall response. Trial patients were treated with single-agent nivolumab in the multi-cohort phase II CheckMate 205 trial. An independent review committee assessed best overall response by applying the 2007 International Working Group response criteria. Trial PBMCs were collected immediately before nivolumab initiation (C1D1) and during therapy at cycle 2 day 1 and cycle 4 day 1. Peripheral blood was collected in 8 mL Vacutainer Cell Preparation Tubes, from which PBMCs were isolated by centrifugation and then cryopreserved.

As concerns this clone: What this receptor recognizes is not known. Base qualities are missing; no much larger clone stands one base away.

What the study reported, not specific to this receptor: Lower diversity was observed in patients in whom nivolumab was started less than 1 year after ASCT, and these patients were excluded from later analyses so that confounding by immune reconstitution would be avoided. Only a single clinical trial cohort was studied, and what caused the repertoire differences, possibly disease activity or prior therapy, remained undefined. Trial patients achieving complete response had baseline diversity similar to newly diagnosed patients, whereas partial responders and progressors had significantly lower diversity. By C4D1, a significant rise was seen in CD4+ TCR diversity but not in CD8+ TCR diversity (p=0.0027 vs p=0.16), and the rise was most apparent among complete responders (p=0.02). Baseline TCR diversity was reported as lower in newly diagnosed patients than in healthy donors, and lower still in relapsed/refractory patients.

The Qiagen DNeasy kit was used to extract genomic DNA from unsorted PBMCs and from the negatively selected CD4+ and CD8+ fractions. TCR beta CDR3 regions were subjected to amplification by immunoSEQ multiplex PCR with primers that anneal to V and J segments. A synthetic immune receptor repertoire was used to minimize amplification bias, and remaining bias was computationally removed after sequencing. The original methods were these. Custom Python scripts were used to quantify repertoire diversity as the Shannon entropy index. The unsorted, CD4+ and CD8+ repertoires were each analyzed separately, with the exception of combined analyses, where CD4+ and CD8+ sequences were merged in silico. A clone was considered expanded if an increase in frequency of at least 2-fold after treatment relative to C1D1 was found, and a pseudocount of 0.5 was applied to clones undetected at baseline. Clones with 0 or 1 copy at C1D1 were defined as singleton clones, while clones with 2 or more copies were defined as non-singleton clones. Clones expanded in unsorted samples were assigned a CD4+, CD8+ or unknown annotation through matching of protein sequences in sorted samples from the same patient. Wilcoxon tests on paired samples were used to test changes in diversity from C1D1 to C4D1. This immuneACCESS table, as held by TCRdb, lists in-frame sequences with V and J called but not all clones. Of the missing ones, under half trace to an unresolved V gene in checked studies; the others have no known cause. The DNA was the basis for D and trimming; V, J and clone size are from that table. The sample data list over 25,000 clones, and around 67% of these were observed just once. The ten largest account for over 12% of the sample.

V drops 7 bases and J drops 0 bases, leaving 16 bases in between. The CDR3, from cysteine to phenylalanine, totals 16 residues. Only CDR3 DNA remains: 48 bases, in frame from the first base. For CDR1 and CDR2, the germline V gene lists SNHLY and FYNNEI. The TCR comes from a human donor with classical Hodgkin lymphoma. This material consisted of peripheral blood mononuclear cells (PBMCs), taken before the second cycle of nivolumab. The V and J segments used are TRBV2 and TRBJ1-3; the D gene is perhaps TRBD1, from 5 matching bases. The DNA sequence reads TGTGCCAGCACCCTCGGGGGATCCCGCTCTGGAAACACCATATATTTT. This encodes CASTLGGSRSGNTIYF.